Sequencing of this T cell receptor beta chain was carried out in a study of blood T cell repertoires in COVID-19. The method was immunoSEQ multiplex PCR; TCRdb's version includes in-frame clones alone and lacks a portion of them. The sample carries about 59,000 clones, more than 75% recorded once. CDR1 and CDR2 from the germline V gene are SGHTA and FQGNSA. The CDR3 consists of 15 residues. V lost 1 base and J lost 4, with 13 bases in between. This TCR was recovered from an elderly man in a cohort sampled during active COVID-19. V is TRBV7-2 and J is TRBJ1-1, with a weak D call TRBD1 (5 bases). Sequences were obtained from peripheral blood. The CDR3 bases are TGTGCCAGCAGCTTAGGGACCGGGGGGAGCACTGAAGCTTTCTTT. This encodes CASSLGTGGSTEAFF. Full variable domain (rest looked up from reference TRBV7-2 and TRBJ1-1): GAGVSQSPSNKVTEKGKDVELRCDPISGHTALYWYRQSLGQGLEFLIYFQGNSAPDKSGLPSDRFSAERTGGSVSTLTIQRTQQEDSAVYLCASSLGTGGSTEAFFGQGTRLTVV.